Shown below are 11 T cell receptor beta chains from a single sample sequenced in a study of T cell repertoires in cytomegalovirus infection. TCRdb re-called the reads with MiXCR, one entry per CDR3 protein. The sample shows some 900,000 distinct CDR3 sequences, approximately 30% of them seen only once. These receptors' antigens are unknown. Sample: cultured CD8+ T cells from PBMCs, taken from culture after CMV antigen stimulation. These receptors were obtained from a human donor in good health (CMV status not recorded). Some clones in this sample may be carry-over from other donors' samples.

The V gene is TRBV27, the J gene TRBJ1-2; the D is unclear. V was pared by 0 bases and J by 11 bases, with 16 bases between. The CDR3 contains 14 residues. Germline V gives CDR1 MNHEY, CDR2 SMNVEV (reference sequence). CDR3 nucleotide sequence: TGTGCCAGCAGTTTATCGGGCTCTTCTATGCGGTACACCTTC. Amino acids: CASSLSGSSMRYTF.

The chain is built from TRBV7-4 and TRBJ2-3, with 9 bases aligning to TRBD1. V shed 1 base and J 8 bases; nucleotides not matched to a gene: 7. The CDR3 totals 15 residues. The germline CDR1 and CDR2 sequences are SGHVT and SQSDAQ. The CDR3 region is CASSLGQQGASTQYF. CDR3 DNA: TGTGCCAGCAGCTTAGGTCAACAGGGGGCTAGTACGCAGTATTTT. Based on the CDR3 plus reference TRBV7-4 and TRBJ2-3, the full variable domain is GAGVSQSPRYKVAKRGRDVALRCDSISGHVTLYWYRQTLGQGSEVLTYSQSDAQRDKSGRPSGRFSAERPERSVSTLKIQRTEQGDSAVYLCASSLGQQGASTQYFGPGTRLTVL.

This clonotype has only one observation. A much bigger clone sits one base away, suggesting this may be a read error. V usage is TRBV7-6 and J usage is TRBJ2-3; D unclear. Germline V gene data show CDR1 as SGHVS and CDR2 as FNYEAQ. The CDR3 has 15 amino acids. CDR3 sequence reads: CVSSLVHVGTDTQYF. The CDR3 DNA reads TGTGTCAGCAGCTTAGTGCACGTCGGAACAGATACGCAGTATTTT.

This clonotype has only a few counts. This chain uses TRBV7-9 with TRBJ2-7; 9 bases map to TRBD2. This CDR3 is built from 16 residues. Germline CDR1 is SEHNR and CDR2 is FQNEAQ (reference sequence). Trimming took 4 bases from V and 0 from J; bases not matched to a gene: 7. The CDR3 coding sequence is TGTGCCAGCAGCTCCTCTAGCGGGGTAAGCTCCTACGAGCAGTACTTC. Its translation: CASSSSSGVSSYEQYF.

This clonotype came up a few times. This chain connects TRBV24-1 to TRBJ2-1; D not certain. Germline-derived CDR1 and CDR2 are KGHDR and SFDVKD. The CDR3 is 12 amino acids. V lost 4 bases and J lost 4, with 4 bases in between. CDR3 nucleotides: TGTGCCACCAGTGACACATACAATGAGCAGTTCTTC. Its translation: CATSDTYNEQFF.

The chain uses TRBV7-4 and TRBJ1-1, with D hard to call. The CDR3 is 15 residues long. Per germline, CDR1 SGHVT and CDR2 SQSDAQ. The ends were cut back, 1 base at V and 7 bases at J, with 16 bases in the middle. The CDR3 reads CASSLGFETEGEAFF. CDR3 DNA: TGTGCCAGCAGCTTAGGGTTTGAGACGGAAGGTGAAGCTTTCTTT.

The chain links TRBV27 to TRBJ1-1, with D maybe TRBD1 (6 bases). The CDR3 is 14 residues long. Trimming took off 6 bases at V and 0 bases at J, with 11 bases between the two ends. Germline CDR1 reads MNHEY; CDR2 reads SMNVEV (reference sequence). The CDR3 nucleotides read TGTGCCAGCAGCAAAGGACAGTTGAACACTGAAGCTTTCTTT. Residues: CASSKGQLNTEAFF.

This chain links TRBV4-1 with TRBJ1-3; D uncertain. V dropped 4 bases and J dropped 0 bases, with 7 bases sitting between them. CDR1 and CDR2 (germline): MGHRA, YSYEKL. This CDR3 has 14 amino acids. CDR3 nucleotide sequence: TGCGCCAGCAGCCCGAAGAGCTCTGGAAACACCATATATTTT. Protein: CASSPKSSGNTIYF.

This clonotype showed up many times. V gene TRBV7-9 combines with J gene TRBJ2-2; 7 nucleotides line up with TRBD1. From germline, CDR1 is SEHNR and CDR2 FQNEAQ (reference sequence). The CDR3 sequence is 15 residues long. With V trimmed by 5 bases and J by 4 bases, 7 bases remained unmatched. The CDR3 spells CASSLRQGVTGELFF. CDR3 bases: TGTGCCAGCAGCCTTCGACAGGGTGTCACCGGGGAGCTGTTTTTT.

The chain uses TRBV20-1 and TRBJ2-3; 12 nucleotides agree with TRBD2. The CDR3 has 19 amino acids. Germline CDR1 reads DFQATT; CDR2 reads SNEGSKA (reference sequence). With V trimmed by 6 bases and J by 0 bases, 16 bases remained unmatched. CDR3 nucleotide sequence: TGCAGTGCAGACGGACTAGCGGGGCTACACGGGGGGAGCACAGATACGCAGTATTTT. It encodes CSADGLAGLHGGSTDTQYF.

The chain joins TRBV29-1 to TRBJ1-3; no reliable D call. Germline V gene sequence: CDR1 SQVTM, CDR2 ANQGSEA. The length of the CDR3 is 13 residues. Trimming left V 6 bases short and J 0 bases short, with 9 bases between. In nucleotides, the CDR3 is TGCAGCGTGAGATCTGACTCTGGAAACACCATATATTTT. This translates into CSVRSDSGNTIYF.